The next 32 T cell receptor beta chains were all read from a single sample in a study of STAT5B mutations in CD4+ large granular lymphocyte leukemia. TCRdb's copy holds only in-frame clones and misses some; the assay was immunoSEQ multiplex PCR. The sample lists around 47,000 clones; more than 65% were seen once. The sequencing input was CD4+ T cells from blood buffy coats. These receptors originate from a human donor in good health.

This clone occurred once. The rearrangement links TRBV11-2 to TRBJ1-2, with D possibly TRBD1 on 6 matching bases. Germline CDR1 and CDR2: SGHAT and FQNNGV. This CDR3 spans 14 amino acids. Between the trimmed V and J ends, which lost 8 bases and 3 bases, there was a span of 16 bases. The CDR3 region is CASYSRGLDYGYTF. The CDR3 DNA is TGTGCCAGCTATTCACGGGGGCTGGACTATGGCTACACCTTC.

This chain uses TRBV7-6 with TRBJ2-1, with TRBD2 matching 7 bases. Looked up from germline, CDR1 is SGHVS and CDR2 is FNYEAQ. With 1 base clipped from V and 7 bases from J, the junction kept 13 bases outside the gene matches. The CDR3 consists of 17 residues. The CDR3 here is CASSLVARGGSWNEQFF. For the CDR3, the DNA is TGTGCCAGCAGCTTAGTTGCCCGGGGCGGGAGTTGGAATGAGCAGTTCTTC.

The chain recombines TRBV11-2 with TRBJ1-3; D gene uncertain. V was pared by 1 base and J by 3 bases, with 10 bases between. This CDR3 region has 15 residues. Germline V gene sequence: CDR1 SGHAT, CDR2 FQNNGV. DNA of the CDR3: TGTGCCAGCAGCTTAGGCTGGTCGGGTGGAAACACCATATATTTT. This translates into CASSLGWSGGNTIYF.

The chain recombines TRBV9 with TRBJ2-2; D is unresolved. With 4 bases removed from V and 8 bases from J, the gap between germline ends came to 12 bases. Germline CDR1 SGDLS, CDR2 YYNGEE. This CDR3 has 13 amino acids. The CDR3 here is CASSSQVEGELFF. In DNA form, the CDR3 reads TGTGCCAGCAGCTCCCAGGTCGAAGGGGAGCTGTTTTTT.

The V and J genes are TRBV7-9 and TRBJ1-1; D uncertain. With 0 bases removed from V and 4 bases from J, the gap between germline ends came to 12 bases. The germline CDR1 and CDR2 sequences are SEHNR and FQNEAQ (reference sequence). This CDR3 contains 15 residues. The CDR3 nucleotides are TGTGCCAGCAGCTTAGCCGAGGGAAGTGGCACTGAAGCTTTCTTT. This sequence encodes CASSLAEGSGTEAFF.

The V gene is TRBV5-1, the J gene TRBJ1-3; D unclear. This CDR3 has 14 residues. Looked up from germline, CDR1 is SGHRS and CDR2 is YFSETQ. Trimming pared 5 bases from V and 4 bases from J, leaving 13 bases between. As DNA, the CDR3 is TGCGCCAGCAGTAACAGCCAAGGGGGAAACACCATATATTTT. Protein sequence: CASSNSQGGNTIYF.

V usage is TRBV13 and J usage is TRBJ2-5; the D is unclear. V lost 2 bases and J 5 bases, leaving 3 bases between the germline ends. CDR1 and CDR2 (germline): PRHDT, FYEKMQ (reference sequence). This CDR3 contains 11 residues. CDR3 in DNA: TGTGCCAGCAGCTTACGGGAGACCCAGTACTTC. Residues: CASSLRETQYF.

The chain employs TRBV13 and TRBJ2-5; 8 bases line up with TRBD1. The CDR3 loop spans 15 amino acids. Losses at the gene ends were 3 bases for V and 4 bases for J; bases not matched to a gene: 7. The germline V gene encodes CDR1 PRHDT and CDR2 FYEKMQ (reference sequence). The CDR3 reads CASSLDRVRGETQYF. The CDR3 DNA reads as TGTGCCAGCAGCTTGGACAGGGTGAGGGGAGAGACCCAGTACTTC.

V is TRBV30 and J is TRBJ1-4, with 9 bases fitting TRBD1. In germline, CDR1 is GTSNPN, CDR2 SVGIG (reference sequence). V was pared by 8 bases and J by 8 bases, with 6 bases of the junction left unmatched. The CDR3 spans 12 residues. The CDR3 DNA sequence: TGTGCCGGGGACAGGGCGTTGGAAAAACTGTTTTTT. This translates into CAGDRALEKLFF. The whole variable domain, remainder taken from reference TRBV30 and TRBJ1-4, is SQTIHQWPATLVQPVGSPLSLECTVEGTSNPNLYWYRQAAGRGLQLLFYSVGIGQISSEVPQNLSASRPQDRQFILSSKKLLLSDSGFYLCAGDRALEKLFFGSGTQLSVL.

This clone was counted once. The V call is TRBV27, the J call TRBJ2-5; D is unresolved. The V gene's germline CDR1 is MNHEY and CDR2 SMNVEV (reference sequence). The CDR3 length is 12 residues. Trimming took 6 bases from V and 7 from J, leaving 12 bases between them. CDR3 DNA sequence: TGTGCCAGCAGGGGCGCTTCGGGGACCCAGTACTTC. It is translated as CASRGASGTQYF.

This chain joins TRBV4-1 and TRBJ1-1; D is undetermined. The germline CDR1 and CDR2 sequences are MGHRA and YSYEKL. The CDR3 has 16 residues. V gave up 0 bases and J gave up 6 bases, with 17 bases separating them. CDR3 DNA sequence: TGCGCCAGCAGCCAAGATATTACCCTCCGGCAGTCTGAAGCTTTCTTT. This codes for CASSQDITLRQSEAFF.

This chain links TRBV7-3 with TRBJ2-1; TRBD2 is a possible D gene (6 bases). Germline V gene lookup returns CDR1 SGHTA and CDR2 FQGTGA. This CDR3 has 14 amino acids. The V end lost 2 bases, the J end lost 10 bases, and 15 bases lay between the germline ends. The CDR3 DNA sequence: TGTGCCAGCAGCTTAGACCCCCCACGGGGGGAGCAGTTCTTC. Translating gives CASSLDPPRGEQFF.

The chain couples TRBV29-1 to TRBJ2-2; 10 positions agree with TRBD2. CDR1 and CDR2 from the germline V gene are SQVTM and ANQGSEA. CDR3 length equals 13 residues. Losses at the gene ends were 7 bases for V and 7 bases for J; bases not matched to a gene: 6. The CDR3, as DNA: TGCAGCGGAGCGGGAGGGCCCGGCGGGGAGCTGTTTTTT. It specifies CSGAGGPGGELFF.

This clone has a handful of counts. This chain links TRBV28 with TRBJ1-2; D remains unclear. With 4 bases removed from V and 2 bases from J, the gap between germline ends came to 8 bases. The CDR3 extends over 13 amino acids. Germline V gene lookup returns CDR1 MDHEN and CDR2 SYDVKM. CDR3 region: CASSYGSNYGYTF. CDR3 in DNA: TGTGCCAGCAGTTATGGCTCCAACTATGGCTACACCTTC.

The chain recombines TRBV5-4 with TRBJ1-1; no clear D gene. This CDR3 comprises 14 residues. Germline lookup yields CDR1 SGHNT and CDR2 YYREEE (reference sequence). Trimming stripped 4 bases from V and 1 base from J, with 11 bases between. The CDR3 region has the DNA TGTGCCAGCAGCAGAGCACGGAGGAACACTGAAGCTTTCTTT. This encodes CASSRARRNTEAFF.

V and J are TRBV30 and TRBJ1-3; 7 bases are a match to TRBD1. Per the germline V gene, CDR1 is GTSNPN and CDR2 is SVGIG (reference sequence). The CDR3 runs 14 residues. V lost 5 bases and J lost 3; bases outside the gene matches: 7. CDR3 nucleotide sequence: TGTGCCTGGGGACAGGTTTTAGGTGGAAACACCATATATTTT. It is translated as CAWGQVLGGNTIYF.

The chain links TRBV5-1 to TRBJ2-7; 9 nucleotides align to TRBD1. Germline V CDR1 and CDR2: SGHRS, YFSETQ. V shed 1 base, J shed 7 bases, and the junction held 9 bases outside the gene matches. CDR3 length: 15 amino acids. CDR3 residues: CASSLLGDRAQEQYF. DNA of the CDR3: TGCGCCAGCAGCTTGTTGGGGGACAGGGCTCAAGAGCAGTACTTC.

V is TRBV11-2 and J is TRBJ2-1, with D unclear. V gave up 7 bases and J gave up 1 base, with 14 bases separating them. CDR3 length: 15 amino acids. CDR1 is SGHAT and CDR2 is FQNNGV in the germline V gene. The DNA for the CDR3 is TGTGCCAGCACCTCGCTGGGTCGGTCCTACAATGAGCAGTTCTTC. Amino acids: CASTSLGRSYNEQFF.

This sequence joins TRBV5-1 and TRBJ2-1; 10 bases align to TRBD2. CDR1 SGHRS and CDR2 YFSETQ come from the germline V gene. CDR3 size: 15 residues. The junction had 17 bases not matched to a gene; V was cut back by 4 bases and J by 16 bases. The CDR3 nucleotides are TGCGCCAGCAGCCCTGCTGGTCTAGCGGGGGCTTCTAGTTTCTTC. Its protein is CASSPAGLAGASSFF.

This clone has only a few counts. This chain uses TRBV5-4 with TRBJ1-6; maybe TRBD1 (5 bases). CDR3 length equals 15 residues. CDR1 and CDR2 from the germline V gene are SGHNT and YYREEE (reference sequence). V lost 0 bases and J lost 8, with 12 bases in between. For the CDR3, the DNA is TGTGCCAGCAGCTTGGTCGGGGGTGTCGATTCACCCCTCCACTTT. It codes for CASSLVGGVDSPLHF.

CDR3 DNA sequence: TGTGCCAGCAGCGAGCGGACAGGGCACACTGAAGCTTTCTTT. Encoded protein: CASSERTGHTEAFF. This chain connects TRBV9 to TRBJ1-1; TRBD1 matches 8 bases. This CDR3 spans 14 amino acids. Germline-derived CDR1 and CDR2 are SGDLS and YYNGEE. The V and J ends lost 3 bases and 3 bases, in that order; junction bases with no gene match: 4.

The chain combines TRBV18 with TRBJ1-2, with TRBD1 matching over 10 bases. The germline V gene has CDR1 KGHSH and CDR2 LQKENI. The CDR3 has 14 amino acids. The trim removed 1 base at V and 8 bases at J, leaving 4 bases unmatched. The CDR3: CASSPLTGGEGYTF. CDR3 coding DNA: TGTGCCAGCTCACCACTGACAGGGGGCGAAGGCTACACCTTC. The full variable domain, its missing parts supplied by reference TRBV18 and TRBJ1-2, is NAGVMQNPRHLVRRRGQEARLRCSPMKGHSHVYWYRQLPEEGLKFMVYLQKENIIDESGMPKERFSAEFPKEGPSILRIQQVVRGDSAAYFCASSPLTGGEGYTFGSGTRLTVV.

This clone has just one count. The chain joins TRBV5-1 to TRBJ2-5, with D perhaps TRBD1 (6 bases). This CDR3 contains 15 residues. The V and J ends lost 1 base and 5 bases respectively, with 15 bases between them. Germline CDR1 and CDR2: SGHRS and YFSETQ. In DNA form, the CDR3 reads TGCGCCAGCAGCTTGCCACAGGGACGGGTGGAGACCCAGTACTTC. The encoded protein is CASSLPQGRVETQYF.

This chain connects TRBV7-3 to TRBJ1-2, with D unclear. CDR1 is SGHTA, CDR2 FQGTGA, per germline. The CDR3 covers 13 residues. Trimming shortened V by 1 base and J by 8 bases, and 11 bases separated the two germline ends. In DNA form, the CDR3 reads TGTGCCAGCAGCTTAATCCGCAGGTCCGGCTACACCTTC. Translating gives CASSLIRRSGYTF.

The genes are TRBV28 and TRBJ2-5, with D maybe TRBD2 (6 bases). Germline V gene lookup returns CDR1 MDHEN and CDR2 SYDVKM. This CDR3 contains 20 residues. Trimming stripped 8 bases from V and 7 bases from J, with 38 bases between. CDR3 coding DNA: TGTGCCAGCCGCGATCTTGTTATTGCTAGCCGAATTACGTTGGGGGGGACCCAGTACTTC. It encodes CASRDLVIASRITLGGTQYF.

The chain joins TRBV4-2 to TRBJ2-1; TRBD2 agrees at 13 bases. The CDR3 spans 20 residues. With V trimmed by 4 bases and J by 0 bases, 12 bases remained unmatched. Germline CDR1 reads LGHNA; CDR2 reads YNFKEQ. The CDR3: CASSPWTSGGPTSSYNEQFF. CDR3 coding DNA: TGTGCCAGCAGCCCTTGGACTAGCGGGGGCCCGACGTCCTCCTACAATGAGCAGTTCTTC.

The rearrangement joins TRBV6-6 to TRBJ2-3; perhaps TRBD2 as D (7 bases). The CDR3 loop spans 14 amino acids. Trimming removed 6 bases from V and 4 bases from J, with 14 bases in between. The germline V gene has CDR1 MNHNY and CDR2 SVGAGI (reference sequence). The CDR3 loop reads CASSPGGESDTQYF. In DNA, the CDR3 is TGTGCCAGCAGCCCGGGGGGCGAGTCAGATACGCAGTATTTT.

V and J are TRBV4-1 and TRBJ1-5; D is unclear. The CDR3 is 15 residues long. Germline CDR1 reads MGHRA; CDR2 reads YSYEKL. V was cut by 2 bases and J by 0 bases, with 8 bases left in between. The CDR3 coding sequence is TGCGCCAGCAGCCAATTAGTCAGTAGCAATCAGCCCCAGCATTTT. Residues: CASSQLVSSNQPQHF.

The V call is TRBV9, the J call TRBJ2-7, with D perhaps matching TRBD1 (5 bases). The V gene lost 3 bases and the J gene lost 6 bases, with 19 bases spanning the gap. Germline V gene sequence: CDR1 SGDLS, CDR2 YYNGEE. The CDR3 extends over 15 amino acids. The CDR3 DNA follows: TGTGCCAGCAGCGGAGGAGTGCAGGACACTCGCGAGCAGTACTTC. Its translation is CASSGGVQDTREQYF.

J is TRBJ2-7 and V is TRBV4-1, with 7 bases matching TRBD2. This CDR3 contains 14 residues. The junction had 10 bases not matched to a gene; V was cut back by 5 bases and J by 6 bases. Germline V CDR1 and CDR2: MGHRA, YSYEKL. In DNA form, the CDR3 reads TGCGCCAGCAGCAGAAGCGGGAACTCGGGCGAGCAGTACTTC. This sequence encodes CASSRSGNSGEQYF.

The V gene is TRBV9, the J gene TRBJ1-1; D is unresolved. The CDR3 has 13 amino acids. Trimming shortened V by 0 bases and J by 1 base, and 4 bases separated the two germline ends. Germline CDR1 and CDR2: SGDLS and YYNGEE. CDR3 sequence reads: CASSVEENTEAFF. In DNA form, the CDR3 reads TGTGCCAGCAGCGTAGAAGAGAACACTGAAGCTTTCTTT.

This chain uses TRBV10-3 with TRBJ2-2; perhaps D is TRBD1 or TRBD2 (5 bases each). The germline gives CDR1 ENHRY, CDR2 SYGVKD. The germline V and J ends were trimmed by 0 bases and 4 bases, with 9 bases remaining between them. The CDR3 sequence is 15 residues long. The CDR3 loop reads CAISESGAGTGELFF. CDR3 bases: TGTGCCATCAGTGAGTCAGGGGCGGGCACCGGGGAGCTGTTTTTT.